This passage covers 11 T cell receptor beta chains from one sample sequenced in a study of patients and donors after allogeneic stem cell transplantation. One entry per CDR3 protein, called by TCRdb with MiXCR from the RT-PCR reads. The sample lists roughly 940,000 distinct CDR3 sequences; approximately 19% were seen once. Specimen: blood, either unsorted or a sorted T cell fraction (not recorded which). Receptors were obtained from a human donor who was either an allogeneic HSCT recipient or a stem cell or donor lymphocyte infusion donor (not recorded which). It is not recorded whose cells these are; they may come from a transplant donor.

CDR3 coding DNA: TGTGCCAGCAGTGAGGGGGTAGTCGGCACAGATACGCAGTATTTT. Its protein product is CASSEGVVGTDTQYF. The chain joins TRBV6-1 to TRBJ2-3; TRBD1 or TRBD2 may be the D gene (5 bases each). This CDR3 is 15 amino acids long. CDR1 is MNHNS and CDR2 is SASEGT in the germline V gene. The ends were cut back, 3 bases at V and 1 base at J, with 11 bases in the middle.

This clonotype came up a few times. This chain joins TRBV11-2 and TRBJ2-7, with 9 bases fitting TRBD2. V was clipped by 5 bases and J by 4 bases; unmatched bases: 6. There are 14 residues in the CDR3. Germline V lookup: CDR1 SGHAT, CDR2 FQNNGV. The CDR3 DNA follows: TGTGCCAGCAGCCCAATTAGCGGGAGATACGAGCAGTACTTC. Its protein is CASSPISGRYEQYF.

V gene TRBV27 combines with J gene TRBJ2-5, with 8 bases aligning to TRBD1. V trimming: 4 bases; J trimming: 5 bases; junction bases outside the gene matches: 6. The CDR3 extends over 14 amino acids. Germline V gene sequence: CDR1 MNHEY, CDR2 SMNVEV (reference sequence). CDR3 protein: CASSSIQGAETQYF. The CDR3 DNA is TGTGCCAGCAGTTCAATTCAGGGGGCTGAGACCCAGTACTTC.

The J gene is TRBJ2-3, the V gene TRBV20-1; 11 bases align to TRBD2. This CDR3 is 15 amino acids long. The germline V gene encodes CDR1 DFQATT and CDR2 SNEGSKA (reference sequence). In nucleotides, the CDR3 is TGCAGCATCCCGGGACTAGCGGCGAGCACAGATACGCAGTATTTT. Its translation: CSIPGLAASTDTQYF.

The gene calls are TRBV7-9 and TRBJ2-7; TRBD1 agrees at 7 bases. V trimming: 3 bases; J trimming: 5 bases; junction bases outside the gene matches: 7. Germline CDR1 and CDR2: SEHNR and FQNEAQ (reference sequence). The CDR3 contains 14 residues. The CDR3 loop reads CASSLDRITHEQYF. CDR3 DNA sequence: TGTGCCAGCAGCTTGGACAGGATTACACACGAGCAGTACTTC.

CDR3 sequence (DNA): TGTGCCAGCAGCCAAGGGGCGGCCAATCAGCCCCAGCATTTT. It encodes CASSQGAANQPQHF. The chain carries TRBV3-1 and TRBJ1-5; the D is unclear. Germline assignment: CDR1 LGHDT and CDR2 YNNKEL (reference sequence). The CDR3 runs 14 residues. V gave up 1 base and J gave up 3 bases, with 7 bases separating them.

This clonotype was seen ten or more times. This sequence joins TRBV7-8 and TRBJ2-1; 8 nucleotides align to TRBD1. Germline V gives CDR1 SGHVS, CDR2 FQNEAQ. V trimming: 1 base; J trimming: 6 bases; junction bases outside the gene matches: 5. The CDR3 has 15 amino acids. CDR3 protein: CASSLGTGSGNEQFF. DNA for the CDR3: TGTGCCAGCAGCTTAGGGACAGGGTCGGGCAATGAGCAGTTCTTC.

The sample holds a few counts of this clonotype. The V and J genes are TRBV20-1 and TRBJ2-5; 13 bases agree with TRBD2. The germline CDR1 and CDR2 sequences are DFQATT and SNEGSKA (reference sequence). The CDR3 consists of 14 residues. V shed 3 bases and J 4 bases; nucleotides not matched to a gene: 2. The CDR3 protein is CSASRTSGGETQYF. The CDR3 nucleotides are TGCAGTGCTAGTAGGACTAGCGGGGGAGAGACCCAGTACTTC.

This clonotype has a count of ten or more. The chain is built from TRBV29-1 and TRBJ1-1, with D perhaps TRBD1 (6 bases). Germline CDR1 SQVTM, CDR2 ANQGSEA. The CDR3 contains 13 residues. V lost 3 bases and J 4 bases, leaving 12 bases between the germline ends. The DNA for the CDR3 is TGCAGCGTTGAGGGGCAGGGGACCACTGAAGCTTTCTTT. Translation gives CSVEGQGTTEAFF.

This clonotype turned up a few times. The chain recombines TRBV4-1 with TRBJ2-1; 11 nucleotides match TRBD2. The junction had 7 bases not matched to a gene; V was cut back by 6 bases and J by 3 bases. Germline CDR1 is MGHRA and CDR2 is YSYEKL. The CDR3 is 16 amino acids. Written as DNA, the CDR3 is TGCGCCAGCAGTCATAGCGGGAGGGCCTTCTACAATGAGCAGTTCTTC. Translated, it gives CASSHSGRAFYNEQFF.

In DNA form, the CDR3 reads TGTGCCAGCAGCTTAGGTGGGGAACACACTGAAGCTTTCTTT. Its translation is CASSLGGEHTEAFF. The chain employs TRBV7-8 and TRBJ1-1, with no clear D. The CDR3 has 14 amino acids. CDR1 is SGHVS, CDR2 FQNEAQ, per germline. The germline V and J ends were trimmed by 1 base and 3 bases, with 9 bases remaining between them. The whole variable domain, filled in from reference TRBV7-8 and TRBJ1-1, reads GAGVSQSPRYKVAKRGQDVALRCDPISGHVSLFWYQQALGQGPEFLTYFQNEAQLDKSGLPSDRFFAERPEGSVSTLKIQRTQQEDSAVYLCASSLGGEHTEAFFGQGTRLTVV.